The next 4 T cell receptor beta chains were all read from a single sample in a study of CD8+CD57+ T cells in acquired aplastic anemia. TCR beta VDJ and CDR3 profiles were obtained from a genomic DNA template. MiXCR was run by TCRdb on the reads, yielding one entry per CDR3 protein. Counted here are about 180,000 distinct CDR3 sequences, approximately 49% occurring once; the ten biggest clones make up about 2.9%. Sequenced: sorted CD4+, CD8+, or CD8+CD57+ T cells (not recorded which) from PBMCs. The receptors were sampled from a human donor in good health.

As regards this clonotype: The junction shows a germline mismatch at one end, possibly a read error. The gene calls are TRBV2 and TRBJ2-3; D is unresolved. This CDR3 comprises 13 residues. Per the germline V gene, CDR1 is SNHLY and CDR2 is FYNNEI. CDR3 amino acids: CASSEGWGDTQYF. DNA of the CDR3: TGTGCCAGCAGCGAAGGGTGGGGAGATACGCAGTATTTT. Full variable domain (outside the CDR3, taken from reference TRBV2 and TRBJ2-3): EPEVTQTPSHQVTQMGQEVILRCVPISNHLYFYWYRQILGQKVEFLVSFYNNEISEKSEIFDDQFSVERPDGSNFTLKIRSTKLEDSAMYFCASSEGWGDTQYFGPGTRLTVL.

The rearrangement uses TRBV7-3 and TRBJ2-5, with 8 bases identical to TRBD1. CDR1 and CDR2 from the germline V gene are SGHTA and FQGTGA. This CDR3 has 13 residues. V trimming: 4 bases; J trimming: 5 bases; junction bases outside the gene matches: 3. CDR3 loop: CASSSRGPETQYF. The DNA of the CDR3 is TGTGCCAGCAGCTCCAGGGGGCCGGAGACCCAGTACTTC.

Turning to this clonotype: A much larger clone lies a single base off, so this may be a read error. The CDR3 nucleotides read TGTGCCAGCAGAACCAACCCAGGGGAGCAGCTCTTC. Translating it yields CASRTNPGEQLF. The chain links TRBV12-3 or TRBV12-4 to TRBJ2-1, with a possible D match to TRBD1 (6 bases). The CDR3 loop spans 12 amino acids.

This clonotype appeared many times. This chain links TRBV10-3 with TRBJ1-4; D gene uncertain. The germline CDR1 and CDR2 sequences are ENHRY and SYGVKD. The V gene lost 2 bases and the J gene lost 5 bases, with 12 bases spanning the gap. The CDR3 sequence is 15 residues long. The CDR3 here is CAISERAGVNEKLFF. In nucleotides, the CDR3 is TGTGCCATCAGTGAGAGGGCTGGAGTCAATGAAAAACTGTTTTTT.